This TCR beta chain was recorded in a study of tumor-infiltrating lymphocytes in primary liver carcinoma. Study in general: The cohort included men and women aged 30 to 69 years. Tumors measured roughly 4.2 to 11 cm and were stage T1-T3 N0M0.

This clonotype was detected a few times. Its target is unknown. Study-wide results and limits: Tumor-adjacent and tumor-blood pairs showed less overlap than tumor region pairs. Tumor samples exhibited a significantly greater top-250-clone fraction than blood samples (p = 0.039).

TCR beta cDNA was reverse-transcribed from about 550 ng of total RNA. The reaction used a constant-region primer and ProtoScript II reverse transcriptase. For TCR beta, libraries were produced by three nested multiplex PCR rounds using slightly modified ARM-PCR. Both of the initial two PCR rounds ran for around 9 cycles and employed TRBV1-TRBV30 forward primers alongside a C-beta reverse primer. TCRdb analysed the multiplex PCR reads with MiXCR anew, one entry per CDR3 protein. The sample has approximately 310,000 distinct CDR3 sequences, 55% to 65% seen once. Alongside blood RNA obtained from unsorted whole blood, germline DNA was also extracted. The CDR3 contains 15 residues. V trimming: 0 bases; J trimming: 3 bases; junction bases outside the gene matches: 6. Germline V gives CDR1 SGHRS, CDR2 YFSETQ.

V and J are TRBV5-1 and TRBJ2-7; TRBD2 matches at 7 bases. The sample comprised peripheral blood. The clonotype comes from a man in his forties with primary liver carcinoma and hepatitis B virus infection. In DNA form, the CDR3 reads TGCGCCAGCAGCTTGGCCGCTAGCGGCAACTACGAGCAGTACTTC. Its protein is CASSLAASGNYEQYF.